This T cell receptor (beta chain) was identified in a study of beta chain features in type 1 diabetes. Germline CDR1 SNHLY, CDR2 FYNNEI. The ends were cut back, 6 bases at V and 5 bases at J, with 5 bases in the middle. The CDR3 runs to 11 residues. This clone was seen a few times. Since all of the isolated RNA was reverse transcribed, expressed TCRB transcripts were what got sequenced. TCRdb's table, derived via immunoSEQ multiplex PCR, lists solely in-frame clones and lacks some. The sample consists of around 350,000 clones, 10% to 15% of them appearing once. J is TRBJ1-5 and V is TRBV2; D not resolved. The sample was naive CD4+ T cells from blood. The sequence came from a young man in good health. The CDR3 protein is CASSGDQPQHF. CDR3 bases: TGTGCCAGCAGCGGGGATCAGCCCCAGCATTTT.